The rows below give T cell receptor beta chains drawn from one sample of a study of blood T cell repertoires in COVID-19. Clones were read by immunoSEQ multiplex PCR, and TCRdb kept only the in-frame ones, dropping some. In the table there are approximately 300,000 clones, roughly 86% of which are singletons. The sequenced sample was peripheral blood. These receptors came from a woman aged 50 to 60 with acute or convalescent COVID-19. Both conserved end residues are part of each CDR3. D genes are given only for firm matches. A row's size may be missing; if present it is once, few, many or a size class.

clone size: .; J gene: TRBJ2-7; V gene: TRBV27; D gene: .; CDR3 DNA: TGTGCCAGCAGTTGGGGACTCTCCTACGAGCAGTACTTC; CDR3 protein: CASSWGLSYEQYF
clone size: few; J gene: TRBJ2-3; V gene: TRBV18; D gene: .; CDR3 DNA: TGTGCCAGCTCACCACCCTCTCCGGTAGATACGCAGTATTTT; CDR3 protein: CASSPPSPVDTQYF
clone size: once; J gene: TRBJ1-6; V gene: TRBV27; D gene: .; CDR3 DNA: TGTGCCAGCAGTATCGAGATTTATAATTCACCCCTCCACTTT; CDR3 protein: CASSIEIYNSPLHF
clone size: .; J gene: TRBJ2-2; V gene: TRBV2; D gene: TRBD1; CDR3 DNA: TGTGCCAGCAGGGTCTGGACAGGGAACACCGGGGAGCTGTTTTTT; CDR3 protein: CASRVWTGNTGELFF
clone size: .; J gene: TRBJ2-6; V gene: TRBV5-8; D gene: TRBD2; CDR3 DNA: TGTGCCAGCAGCTTAAGGGCTAGCGGGAGTGGTGGGGCCAACGTCCTGACTTTC; CDR3 protein: CASSLRASGSGGANVLTF
clone size: .; J gene: TRBJ1-1; V gene: TRBV27; D gene: TRBD1; CDR3 DNA: TGTGCCAGCAGTTTACAGGGGGCGATCACTGAAGCTTTCTTT; CDR3 protein: CASSLQGAITEAFF
clone size: .; J gene: TRBJ2-3; V gene: TRBV24-1; D gene: TRBD2; CDR3 DNA: TGTGCCACCAGTGTACCTCTAGCGGGCACAGATACGCAGTATTTT; CDR3 protein: CATSVPLAGTDTQYF
clone size: .; J gene: TRBJ2-7; V gene: TRBV7-2; D gene: .; CDR3 DNA: TGTGCCAGCAGCCCGCAGTCGCGTGTCGGGAAGGAGCAGTACTTC; CDR3 protein: CASSPQSRVGKEQYF
clone size: .; J gene: TRBJ2-1; V gene: TRBV6-5; D gene: TRBD2; CDR3 DNA: TGTGCCAGCAGCCGCCTAGCGGGAGCTTTAAATGAGCAGTTCTTC; CDR3 protein: CASSRLAGALNEQFF
clone size: .; J gene: TRBJ2-1; V gene: TRBV2; D gene: TRBD2; CDR3 DNA: TGTGCCAGCAGAGACATCCTAGCGGGAGGGTACAATGAGCAGTTCTTC; CDR3 protein: CASRDILAGGYNEQFF
clone size: .; J gene: TRBJ2-5; V gene: TRBV9; D gene: .; CDR3 DNA: TGTGCCAGCAGCGATGAGGAGACCCAGTACTTC; CDR3 protein: CASSDEETQYF
clone size: few; J gene: TRBJ1-2; V gene: TRBV7-8; D gene: .; CDR3 DNA: TGTGCCAGCAGCTCCCCTTGGGGCAGGGATAACTATGGCTACACCTTC; CDR3 protein: CASSSPWGRDNYGYTF
clone size: .; J gene: TRBJ2-7; V gene: TRBV4-1; D gene: TRBD2; CDR3 DNA: TGCGCCAGCAGCCAAGATGAAACCGGGACTAGCGGGAGTCGTATTGGGTACGAGCAGTACTTC; CDR3 protein: CASSQDETGTSGSRIGYEQYF
clone size: .; J gene: TRBJ1-3; V gene: TRBV30; D gene: .; CDR3 DNA: TGTGCCTGGGATGCAGGGTACTCCGGAAGCACCATATATTTT; CDR3 protein: CAWDAGYSGSTIYF
clone size: .; J gene: TRBJ2-7; V gene: TRBV28; D gene: .; CDR3 DNA: TGTGCCAGCAGCCCCATACTAGTAGTATCGGAAGAGCAGTACTTC; CDR3 protein: CASSPILVVSEEQYF
clone size: .; J gene: TRBJ2-7; V gene: TRBV14; D gene: TRBD2; CDR3 DNA: TGTGCCAGCAGCCGACTTACTAGCGGGAGATCGACCTACGAGCAGTACTTC; CDR3 protein: CASSRLTSGRSTYEQYF
clone size: .; J gene: TRBJ1-4; V gene: TRBV19; D gene: TRBD1; CDR3 DNA: TGTGCCAGTAGTATATACAGGGGCGACGAAAAACTGTTTTTT; CDR3 protein: CASSIYRGDEKLFF
clone size: .; J gene: TRBJ2-7; V gene: TRBV5-6; D gene: .; CDR3 DNA: TGTGCCAGCAGCCTCCGTGGGAGAGGCTACGAGCAGTACTTC; CDR3 protein: CASSLRGRGYEQYF
clone size: .; J gene: TRBJ2-3; V gene: TRBV5-4; D gene: TRBD2; CDR3 DNA: TGTGCCAGCAGCTGGGGGGGTAGCGGATACACAGATACGCAGTATTTT; CDR3 protein: CASSWGGSGYTDTQYF
clone size: .; J gene: TRBJ2-2; V gene: TRBV28; D gene: .; CDR3 DNA: TGTGCCAGCAGTACCTCAGGGGAAGGGACCGGGGAGCTGTTTTTT; CDR3 protein: CASSTSGEGTGELFF
clone size: .; J gene: TRBJ1-2; V gene: TRBV18; D gene: .; CDR3 DNA: TGTGCCAGCTCATCAGACATCTATGGCTACACCTTC; CDR3 protein: CASSSDIYGYTF
clone size: .; J gene: TRBJ2-7; V gene: TRBV3-1/TRBV3-2; D gene: .; CDR3 DNA: TGTGCCAGCAGCTTCGGGGACTACGAGCAGTACTTC; CDR3 protein: CASSFGDYEQYF
clone size: once; J gene: TRBJ1-1; V gene: TRBV14; D gene: TRBD1; CDR3 DNA: TGTGCCAGCAGCCCCCAGGGGGCGAACACTGAAGCTTTCTTT; CDR3 protein: CASSPQGANTEAFF
clone size: .; J gene: TRBJ2-5; V gene: TRBV11-2; D gene: .; CDR3 DNA: TGTGCCAGCAGCTGGGTGGGTCGGGGTGCACGGGAGACCCAGTACTTC; CDR3 protein: CASSWVGRGARETQYF
clone size: few; J gene: TRBJ2-1; V gene: TRBV2; D gene: TRBD2; CDR3 DNA: TGTGCCAGCAGGAACCCAGGACTAGCGGGTTCCCCCTTCTACAATGAGCAGTTCTTC; CDR3 protein: CASRNPGLAGSPFYNEQFF
clone size: few; J gene: TRBJ2-5; V gene: TRBV7-2; D gene: TRBD2; CDR3 DNA: TGTGCCAGCAGCCGCCCCAAGACTAGCGTACAAGAGACCCAGTACTTC; CDR3 protein: CASSRPKTSVQETQYF
clone size: .; J gene: TRBJ1-1; V gene: TRBV19; D gene: .; CDR3 DNA: TGTGCCAGTAGTATCCAAGGGGGAAAATGGACTGAAGCTTTCTTT; CDR3 protein: CASSIQGGKWTEAFF
clone size: .; J gene: TRBJ2-7; V gene: TRBV2; D gene: .; CDR3 DNA: TGTGCCAGCAGTGGACAGCGCTCCTACGAGCAGTACTTC; CDR3 protein: CASSGQRSYEQYF
clone size: .; J gene: TRBJ2-1; V gene: TRBV9; D gene: TRBD2; CDR3 DNA: TGTGCCAGCAGCGTAGGGGGACTAGCGACGTACAATGAGCAGTTCTTC; CDR3 protein: CASSVGGLATYNEQFF
clone size: .; J gene: TRBJ2-1; V gene: TRBV11-2; D gene: .; CDR3 DNA: TGTGCCAGCAGCTTTGGTGAGGTATTTGGGGCCTCCTACAATGAGCAGTTCTTC; CDR3 protein: CASSFGEVFGASYNEQFF
clone size: .; J gene: TRBJ2-1; V gene: TRBV6-5; D gene: .; CDR3 DNA: TGTGCCAGCAGTTACTTCCCCAGGGTCGAGCAGTTCTTC; CDR3 protein: CASSYFPRVEQFF
clone size: .; J gene: TRBJ1-1; V gene: TRBV5-1; D gene: .; CDR3 DNA: TGCGCCAGCAGCTTGATGGCAGGTCGGAACACTGAAGCTTTCTTT; CDR3 protein: CASSLMAGRNTEAFF
clone size: .; J gene: TRBJ2-7; V gene: TRBV19; D gene: TRBD2; CDR3 DNA: TGTGCCAGTAGTATCCAACGGGCTAGCGGCTACGAGCAGTACTTC; CDR3 protein: CASSIQRASGYEQYF
clone size: .; J gene: TRBJ1-4; V gene: TRBV18; D gene: .; CDR3 DNA: TGTGCCAGCTCACCACCGCGCGGAGTAAAAGGTGAAAAACTGTTTTTT; CDR3 protein: CASSPPRGVKGEKLFF
clone size: .; J gene: TRBJ2-7; V gene: TRBV9; D gene: .; CDR3 DNA: TGTGCCAGCAGCGAAGGGGCCGCGTCCTACGAGCAGTACTTC; CDR3 protein: CASSEGAASYEQYF
clone size: .; J gene: TRBJ2-3; V gene: TRBV7-2; D gene: .; CDR3 DNA: TGTGCCAGCAGCTTAGTCGTTTACACAGATACGCAGTATTTT; CDR3 protein: CASSLVVYTDTQYF
clone size: .; J gene: TRBJ2-1; V gene: TRBV5-1; D gene: TRBD2; CDR3 DNA: TGCGCCAGCAGCTTTGGAGTAGCGGGAGGGCACAATGAGCAGTTCTTC; CDR3 protein: CASSFGVAGGHNEQFF
clone size: .; J gene: TRBJ2-5; V gene: TRBV27; D gene: .; CDR3 DNA: TGTGCCAGCAGTCTAAGCTACCAAGAGACCCAGTACTTC; CDR3 protein: CASSLSYQETQYF
clone size: .; J gene: TRBJ2-1; V gene: TRBV5-1; D gene: TRBD2; CDR3 DNA: TGCGCCAGCAGCCGGGGACCCGCTGGCGGGAGACTCAATGAGCAGTTCTTC; CDR3 protein: CASSRGPAGGRLNEQFF
clone size: few; J gene: TRBJ2-7; V gene: TRBV6-1; D gene: TRBD1; CDR3 DNA: TGTGCCAGCAGTGAGGGGACAGGGGGCTACGAGCAGTACTTC; CDR3 protein: CASSEGTGGYEQYF